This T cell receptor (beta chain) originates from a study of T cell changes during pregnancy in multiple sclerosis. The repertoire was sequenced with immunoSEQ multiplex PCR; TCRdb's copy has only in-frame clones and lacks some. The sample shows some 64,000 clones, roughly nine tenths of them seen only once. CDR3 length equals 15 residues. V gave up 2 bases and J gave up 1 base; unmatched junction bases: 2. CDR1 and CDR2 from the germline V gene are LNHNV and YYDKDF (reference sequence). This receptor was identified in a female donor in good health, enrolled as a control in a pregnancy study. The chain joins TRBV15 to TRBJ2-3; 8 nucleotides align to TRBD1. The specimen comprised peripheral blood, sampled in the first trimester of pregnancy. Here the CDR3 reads CATSRPGQGTDTQYF. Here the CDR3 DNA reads TGTGCCACCAGCAGACCGGGACAGGGCACAGATACGCAGTATTTT.